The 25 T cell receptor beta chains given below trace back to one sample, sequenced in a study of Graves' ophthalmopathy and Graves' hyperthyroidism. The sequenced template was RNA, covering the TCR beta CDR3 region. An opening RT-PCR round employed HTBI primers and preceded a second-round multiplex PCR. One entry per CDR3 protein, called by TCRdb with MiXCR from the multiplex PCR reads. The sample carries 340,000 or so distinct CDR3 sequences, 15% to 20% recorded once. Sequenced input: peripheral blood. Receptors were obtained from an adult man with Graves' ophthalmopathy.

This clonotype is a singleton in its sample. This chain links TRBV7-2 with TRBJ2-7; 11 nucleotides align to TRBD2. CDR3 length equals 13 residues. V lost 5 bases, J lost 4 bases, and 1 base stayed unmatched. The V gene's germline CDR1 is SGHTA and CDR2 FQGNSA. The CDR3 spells CASSPSGRYEQYF. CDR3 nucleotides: TGTGCCAGCAGCCCTAGCGGGAGGTACGAGCAGTACTTC.

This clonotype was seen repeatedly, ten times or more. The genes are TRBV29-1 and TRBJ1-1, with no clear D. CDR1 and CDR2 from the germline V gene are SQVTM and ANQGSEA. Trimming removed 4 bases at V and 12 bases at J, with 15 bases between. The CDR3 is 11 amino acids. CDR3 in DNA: TGCAGCGTTGTTTGGTTGGGTTCCCCTTTCTTT. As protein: CSVVWLGSPFF.

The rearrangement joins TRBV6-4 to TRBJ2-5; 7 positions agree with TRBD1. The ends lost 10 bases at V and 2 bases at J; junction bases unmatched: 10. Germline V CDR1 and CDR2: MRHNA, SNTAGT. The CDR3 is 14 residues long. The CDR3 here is CATRTTGRQETQYF. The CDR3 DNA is TGTGCCACCCGGACGACAGGGAGACAAGAGACCCAGTACTTC.

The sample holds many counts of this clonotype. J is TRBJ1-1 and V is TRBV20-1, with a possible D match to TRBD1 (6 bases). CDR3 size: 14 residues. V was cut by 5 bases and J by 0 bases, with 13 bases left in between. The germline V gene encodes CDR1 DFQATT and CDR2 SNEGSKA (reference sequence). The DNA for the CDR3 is TGCAGTGCTCTTAGTCGGACAGTGAACACTGAAGCTTTCTTT. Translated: CSALSRTVNTEAFF.

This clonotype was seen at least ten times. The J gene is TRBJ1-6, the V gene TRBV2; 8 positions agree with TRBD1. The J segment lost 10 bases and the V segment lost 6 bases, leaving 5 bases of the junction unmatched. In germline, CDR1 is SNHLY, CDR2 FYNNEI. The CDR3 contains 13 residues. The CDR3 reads CASRGQAGSPLHF. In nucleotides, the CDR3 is TGTGCCAGCAGGGGACAGGCTGGATCACCCCTCCACTTT.

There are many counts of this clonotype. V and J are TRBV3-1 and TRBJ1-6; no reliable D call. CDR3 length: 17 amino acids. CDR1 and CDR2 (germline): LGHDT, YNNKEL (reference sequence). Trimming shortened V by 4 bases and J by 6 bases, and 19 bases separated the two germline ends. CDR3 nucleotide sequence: TGTGCCAGCAGCCTCTTTCACGGACGGACTTTTAATTCACCCCTCCACTTT. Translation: CASSLFHGRTFNSPLHF.

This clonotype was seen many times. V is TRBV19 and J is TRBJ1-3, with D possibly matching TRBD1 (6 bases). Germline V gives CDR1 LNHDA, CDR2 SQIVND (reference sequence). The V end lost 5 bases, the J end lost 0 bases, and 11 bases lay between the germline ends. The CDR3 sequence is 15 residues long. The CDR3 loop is CASSFGQNSGNTIYF. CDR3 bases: TGTGCCAGTAGTTTCGGACAGAACTCTGGAAACACCATATATTTT.

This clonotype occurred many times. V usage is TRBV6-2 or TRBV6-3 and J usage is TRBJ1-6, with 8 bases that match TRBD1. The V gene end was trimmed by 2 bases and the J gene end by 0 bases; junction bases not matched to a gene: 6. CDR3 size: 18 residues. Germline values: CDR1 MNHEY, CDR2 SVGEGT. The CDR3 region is CASSYRGQESSYNSPLHF. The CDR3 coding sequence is TGTGCCAGCAGTTACCGGGGACAGGAAAGCTCCTATAATTCACCCCTCCACTTT.

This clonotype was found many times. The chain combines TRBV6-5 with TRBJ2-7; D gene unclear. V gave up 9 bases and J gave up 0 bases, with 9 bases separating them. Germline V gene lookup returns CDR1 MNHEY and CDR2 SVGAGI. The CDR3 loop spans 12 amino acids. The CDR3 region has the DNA TGTGCCAGTTCAGTTAGCTCCTACGAGCAGTACTTC. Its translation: CASSVSSYEQYF.

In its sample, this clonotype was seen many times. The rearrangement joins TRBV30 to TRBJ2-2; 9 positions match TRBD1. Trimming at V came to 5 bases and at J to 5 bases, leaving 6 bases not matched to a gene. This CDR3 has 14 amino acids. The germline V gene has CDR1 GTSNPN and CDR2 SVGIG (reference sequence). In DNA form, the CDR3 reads TGTGCCTGGGGGGACAGGGCTTATACCGGGGAGCTGTTTTTT. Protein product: CAWGDRAYTGELFF.

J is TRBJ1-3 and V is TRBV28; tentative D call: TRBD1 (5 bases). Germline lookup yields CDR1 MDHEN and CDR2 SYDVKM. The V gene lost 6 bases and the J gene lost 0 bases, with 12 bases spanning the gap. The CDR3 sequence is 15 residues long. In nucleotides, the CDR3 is TGTGCCAGCAGGGAAACAGGTTCCTCTGGAAACACCATATATTTT. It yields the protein CASRETGSSGNTIYF.

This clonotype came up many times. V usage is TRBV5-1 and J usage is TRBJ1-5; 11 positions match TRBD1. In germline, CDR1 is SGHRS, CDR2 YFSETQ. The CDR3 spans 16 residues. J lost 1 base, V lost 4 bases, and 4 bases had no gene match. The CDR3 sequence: CASSEGTGGSNQPQHF. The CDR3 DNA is TGCGCCAGCAGCGAGGGGACAGGGGGGAGCAATCAGCCCCAGCATTTT.

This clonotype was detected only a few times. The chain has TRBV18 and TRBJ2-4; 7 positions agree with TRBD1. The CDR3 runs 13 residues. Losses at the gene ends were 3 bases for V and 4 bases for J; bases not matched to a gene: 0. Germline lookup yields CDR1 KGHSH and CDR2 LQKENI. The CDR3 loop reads CASSPDRKNIQYF. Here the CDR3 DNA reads TGTGCCAGCTCACCGGACAGGAAAAACATTCAGTACTTC.

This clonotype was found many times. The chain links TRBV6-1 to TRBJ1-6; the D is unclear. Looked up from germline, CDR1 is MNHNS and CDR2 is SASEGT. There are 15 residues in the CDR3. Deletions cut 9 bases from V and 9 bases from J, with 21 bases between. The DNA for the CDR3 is TGTGCCAGTATACGAGATCCAGTTAGGAGTTCACCCCTCCACTTT. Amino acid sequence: CASIRDPVRSSPLHF.

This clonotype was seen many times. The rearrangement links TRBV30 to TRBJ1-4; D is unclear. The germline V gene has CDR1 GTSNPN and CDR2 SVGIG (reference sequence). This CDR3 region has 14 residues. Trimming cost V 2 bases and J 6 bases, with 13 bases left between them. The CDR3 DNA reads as TGTGCCTGGAGTTCGAATAACTGGGATGAAAAACTGTTTTTT. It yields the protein CAWSSNNWDEKLFF.

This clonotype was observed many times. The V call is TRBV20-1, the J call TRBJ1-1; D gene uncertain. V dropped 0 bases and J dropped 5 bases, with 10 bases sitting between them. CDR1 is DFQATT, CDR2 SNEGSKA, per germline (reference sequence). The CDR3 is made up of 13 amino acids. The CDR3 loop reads CSARDRSETEAFF. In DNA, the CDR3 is TGCAGTGCTAGAGATAGGTCGGAGACTGAAGCTTTCTTT.

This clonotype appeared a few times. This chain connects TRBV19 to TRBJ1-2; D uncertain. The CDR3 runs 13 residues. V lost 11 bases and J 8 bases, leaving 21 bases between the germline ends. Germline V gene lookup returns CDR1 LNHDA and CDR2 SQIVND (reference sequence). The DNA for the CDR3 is TGTGCCGCCGCGGCCGGGCGGCAGCGGGGCTACACCTTC. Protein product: CAAAAGRQRGYTF.

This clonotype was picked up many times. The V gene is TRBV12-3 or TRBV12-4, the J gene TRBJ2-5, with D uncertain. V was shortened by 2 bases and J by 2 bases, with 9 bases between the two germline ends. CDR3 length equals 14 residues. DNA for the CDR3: TGTGCCAGCAGTTTAACCGTCACACAAGAGACCCAGTACTTC. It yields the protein CASSLTVTQETQYF.

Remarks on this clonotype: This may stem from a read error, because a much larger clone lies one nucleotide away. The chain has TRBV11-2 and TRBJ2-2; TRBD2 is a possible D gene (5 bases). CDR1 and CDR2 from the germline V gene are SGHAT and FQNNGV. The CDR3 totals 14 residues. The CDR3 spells CASSPAWASGELLF. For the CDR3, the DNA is TGTGCCAGCAGCCCCGCGTGGGCATCCGGGGAGCTGCTTTTT.

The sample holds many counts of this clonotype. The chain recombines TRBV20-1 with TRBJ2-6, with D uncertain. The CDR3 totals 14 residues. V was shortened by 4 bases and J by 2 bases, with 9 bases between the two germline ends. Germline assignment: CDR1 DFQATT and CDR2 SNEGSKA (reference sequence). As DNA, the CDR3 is TGCAGTGCTACACCAGAGCCTGGGGCCAACGTCCTGACTTTC. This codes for CSATPEPGANVLTF.

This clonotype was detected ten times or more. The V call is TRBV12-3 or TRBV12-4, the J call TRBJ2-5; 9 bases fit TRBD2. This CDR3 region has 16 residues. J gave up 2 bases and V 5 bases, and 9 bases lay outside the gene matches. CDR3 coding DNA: TGTGCCAGCAGTCCCCGGGGTAGCGGGAGACAAGAGACCCAGTACTTC. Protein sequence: CASSPRGSGRQETQYF.

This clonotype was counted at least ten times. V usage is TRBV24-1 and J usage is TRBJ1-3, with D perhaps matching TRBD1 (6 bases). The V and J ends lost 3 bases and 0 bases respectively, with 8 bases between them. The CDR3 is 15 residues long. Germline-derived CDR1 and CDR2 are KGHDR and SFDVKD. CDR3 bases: TGTGCCACCAGTGATGACAGGACCTCTGGAAACACCATATATTTT. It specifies CATSDDRTSGNTIYF.

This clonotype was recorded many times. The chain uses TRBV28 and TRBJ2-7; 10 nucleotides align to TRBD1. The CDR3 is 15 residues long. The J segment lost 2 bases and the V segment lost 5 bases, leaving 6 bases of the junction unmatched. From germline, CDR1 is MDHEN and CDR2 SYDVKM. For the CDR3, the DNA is TGTGCCAGCAGTGCGTCCGGGACAGGGGCCTACGAGCAGTACTTC. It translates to CASSASGTGAYEQYF.

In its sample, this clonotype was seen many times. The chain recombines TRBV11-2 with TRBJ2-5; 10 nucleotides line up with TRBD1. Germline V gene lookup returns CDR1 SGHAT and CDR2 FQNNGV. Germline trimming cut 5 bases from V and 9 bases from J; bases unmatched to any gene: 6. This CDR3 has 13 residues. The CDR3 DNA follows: TGTGCCAGCAGCAGCCGGGACAGGGGTCCCCAGTACTTC. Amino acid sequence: CASSSRDRGPQYF.

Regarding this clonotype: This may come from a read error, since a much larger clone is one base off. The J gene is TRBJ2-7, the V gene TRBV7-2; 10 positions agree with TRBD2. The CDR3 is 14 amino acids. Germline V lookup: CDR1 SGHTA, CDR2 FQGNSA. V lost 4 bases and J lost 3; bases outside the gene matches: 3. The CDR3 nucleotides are TGTGCCAGCAGCTCCTGGACTAGCGGCTACGAGCAGTACTTC. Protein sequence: CASSSWTSGYEQYF.